This TCR beta chain was sequenced during a study of CD8 T cells in ankylosing spondylitis. By quantitative 5'-RACE with molecular barcodes, the TCR beta libraries were made. One entry per CDR3 protein results from TCRdb running MiXCR on the 5' RACE reads. Altogether under 300,000 distinct CDR3 sequences are present, roughly 10% being singletons, with the ten largest covering less than 7.5%. Study-wide findings and caveats: As for the disease-linked clones, they showed a CD8+ phenotype and occurred at relatively low frequencies in peripheral blood. Within matched ankylosing spondylitis synovial fluid, disease-linked clones were reportedly significantly enriched. What appeared characteristic of ankylosing spondylitis blood was a TCR beta motif of under 10 highly homologous variants.

This clonotype came up many times. What it binds is not known. The CDR3 loop spans 12 amino acids. V was shortened by 6 bases and J by 5 bases, with 11 bases between the two germline ends. The chain uses TRBV12-3 or TRBV12-4 and TRBJ2-7; the D is unclear. This TCR came from a male donor with ankylosing spondylitis or in good health (not recorded which). The sample comprised blood, either unsorted or a sorted T cell fraction (not recorded which). CDR3 coding DNA: TGTGCCAGCAGCAGAAACTTTGACGAGCAGTACTTC. Translating gives CASSRNFDEQYF.